The clone carrying this TCR beta chain was seen a few times. What it binds is unknown. Method: immunoSEQ multiplex PCR; TCRdb's copy keeps in-frame clones and lacks some. The table records 41,000 or so clones, roughly two thirds of them present only once. Under the ViraFEST assay, PBMC were stimulated with viral peptide pools so that antigen-specific CD4+ T cells expanded. Sequencing was performed afterwards. After more than 8 days in culture, the CD4+ T cells were isolated. Absence of prior SARS-CoV-2 infection characterized the vaccine recipients, who showed negative nucleocapsid antibodies. Each culture well received a few million PBMC. These cells were then cultured in IMDM with about 9.9 IU/ml IL-2 and 8.5 to 10 ug/ml peptides. Germline V gene sequence: CDR1 SGHTA, CDR2 FQGNSA. V lost 8 bases, J lost 10 bases, and 27 bases lay in between. CDR3 size: 16 residues. The sample is drawn from a study of vaccination effects on CD4 cells after COVID-19. Overall study context: Every participant took two doses of the BNT162b2 or mRNA-1273 vaccine.

Points from the study as a whole: The vaccine-induced clones of healthy vaccinees included only 1 of 255 that cross-reacted with common cold coronaviruses. Both infection-induced and vaccine-induced clones contracted markedly at late post-vaccination timepoints.

The source was CD4+ T cells from PBMCs cultured with HCoV-OC43 spike peptides, collected before COVID-19 vaccination. Subset: HCoV-OC43 spike overlapping peptide pool stimulation. The TCR sequence derives from a human donor who received a COVID-19 vaccine. This chain joins TRBV7-2 and TRBJ2-1; maybe TRBD1 (5 bases). The CDR3 DNA sequence: TGTGCCAGCCGGCCACAAGGAAGGGGTTTAAGGGGCGAGCAGTTCTTC. Its translation is CASRPQGRGLRGEQFF.